Following are 8 T cell receptor beta chains from one sample sequenced in a study of T-cell reconstitution after alpha-beta-depleted transplantation in children. Unique molecular identifiers were incorporated during preparation of the TCRbeta library. MiXCR, applied by TCRdb to the PCR reads, yields one record per CDR3 protein. The sample contains fewer than 700,000 distinct CDR3 sequences, over 10% of which appear only once. Specimen: PBMCs, mostly from graft donor cells, collected 360 days after TCRalphabeta/CD19-depleted stem cell transplant. These receptor sequences come from a male patient younger than 18 who had a stem cell transplant for acute myeloid leukemia, so the T cells may come from the graft donor.

Only a few counts were recorded for this clonotype. The rearrangement joins TRBV20-1 to TRBJ2-1; TRBD2 matches at 9 bases. V lost 5 bases to trimming and J lost 4 bases; unmatched junction nucleotides: 15. CDR1 DFQATT and CDR2 SNEGSKA come from the germline V gene (reference sequence). CDR3 length: 17 amino acids. As DNA, the CDR3 is TGCAGTGCTGCCCCGGGAGATGCGGGGGGGGCTTACAATGAGCAGTTCTTC. This translates into CSAAPGDAGGAYNEQFF.

This clonotype occurred a few times. The chain couples TRBV11-2 to TRBJ2-3; weak D call: TRBD2 (6 bases). This CDR3 is 16 amino acids long. Germline V gene sequence: CDR1 SGHAT, CDR2 FQNNGV. V lost 5 bases to trimming and J lost 0 bases, with 15 bases between them. The CDR3 DNA is TGTGCCAGCAGCCCCGGGAGCGCAGCTAGCACAGATACGCAGTATTTT. Translated, it gives CASSPGSAASTDTQYF.

As concerns this clonotype: A clone one base away is much larger, so this may be a read error. The chain uses TRBV10-3 and TRBJ2-1; 13 positions match TRBD2. Germline V CDR1 and CDR2: ENHRY, SYGVKD. The CDR3 runs to 17 residues. The CDR3 here is CAISESPTSGRANEKFF. DNA of the CDR3: TGTGCCATCAGTGAGAGCCCAACTAGCGGGAGGGCCAATGAGAAGTTCTTC.

This clonotype has at least ten counts. The V gene is TRBV12-3 or TRBV12-4, the J gene TRBJ2-2; TRBD1 aligns across 7 bases. Trimming took 1 base from V and 5 from J; bases not matched to a gene: 4. The CDR3 totals 15 residues. CDR3 amino acids: CASSLGAGGTGELFF. The DNA for the CDR3 is TGTGCCAGCAGTTTAGGGGCAGGGGGTACCGGGGAGCTGTTTTTT.

This chain connects TRBV20-1 to TRBJ2-1; D uncertain. Trimming removed 0 bases from V and 6 bases from J, with 21 bases in between. The germline V gene encodes CDR1 DFQATT and CDR2 SNEGSKA (reference sequence). The CDR3 runs to 17 residues. The CDR3 reads CSARDQGGKKFSNEQFF. CDR3 coding DNA: TGCAGTGCTAGAGATCAAGGTGGGAAAAAGTTCAGCAATGAGCAGTTCTTC.

The rearrangement links TRBV7-2 to TRBJ2-7, with 8 bases matching TRBD2. CDR1 and CDR2 (germline): SGHTA, FQGNSA. The V segment lost 2 bases and the J segment 3 bases; nucleotides outside the gene matches: 9. The CDR3 length is 16 residues. The CDR3 is CASSLMAGGAVYEQYF. CDR3 bases: TGTGCCAGCAGCTTAATGGCGGGGGGAGCTGTCTACGAGCAGTACTTC.

This clonotype came up a few times. The chain links TRBV29-1 to TRBJ1-4, with 8 bases identical to TRBD1. The length of the CDR3 is 11 residues. Germline V gene lookup returns CDR1 SQVTM and CDR2 ANQGSEA. Unmatched junction bases numbered 1, after V lost 5 bases and J lost 8 bases. The CDR3 loop reads CSVRQGEKLFF. Written as DNA, the CDR3 is TGCAGCGTTCGACAGGGGGAAAAACTGTTTTTT.

In its sample, this clonotype was seen a few times. The chain joins TRBV7-2 to TRBJ2-1; a weak D match, TRBD1 (8 bases). Germline CDR1 and CDR2: SGHTA and FQGNSA. CDR3 length: 15 residues. V lost 5 bases and J lost 5, with 16 bases in between. CDR3 sequence (DNA): TGTGCCAGCAGCAGGCACAGGGGGGGTAACAATGAGCAGTTCTTC. This sequence encodes CASSRHRGGNNEQFF.